These T cell receptor beta chains were read from a single sample in a study of beta chain features in type 1 diabetes. The repertoire was sequenced with immunoSEQ multiplex PCR; TCRdb's copy has only in-frame clones and lacks some. The sample includes 200,000 to 300,000 clones, approximately 15% of them seen just once. Input material: naive CD4+ T cells from blood. Source of these receptors: a man aged 25 to 45 with type 1 diabetes. CDR3s include the opening cysteine and the closing phenylalanine or tryptophan. A D gene is named only where the DNA matches it firmly. Clone size is shown for a subset of rows, as once, few, many or a class of expanded clone.

V	J	length	D	size	DNA	CDR3
TRBV7-2	TRBJ1-5	11	.	.	TGTGCCAGCAGCTCGGGTCAGCCCCAGCATTTT	CASSSGQPQHF
TRBV2	TRBJ2-2	18	TRBD2	.	TGTGCCAGCAGGAACCCCCCGGGACTAGCGGGGGCCACCGGGGAGCTGTTTTTT	CASRNPPGLAGATGELFF
TRBV5-1	TRBJ2-3	16	.	.	TGCGCCAGCAGCAATAGCAGGGCTATAAGCACAGATACGCAGTATTTT	CASSNSRAISTDTQYF
TRBV5-6	TRBJ1-2	13	.	few	TGTGCCAGCTCAGCGGGGCAGGCTGATGGCTACACCTTC	CASSAGQADGYTF
TRBV4-1	TRBJ1-1	15	.	few	TGCGCCAGCAGGATCACAGGGCTGGGTAACACTGAAGCTTTCTTT	CASRITGLGNTEAFF
TRBV7-2	TRBJ2-2	16	.	.	TGTGCCAGCAGCCTGGGAGCCTCTGGAGGGACCGGGGAGCTGTTTTTT	CASSLGASGGTGELFF
TRBV6-5	TRBJ2-1	13	TRBD1	.	TGTGCCAGCAAGGGACAGGGGGTCAATGAGCAGTTCTTC	CASKGQGVNEQFF
TRBV29-1	TRBJ2-1	13	TRBD1	.	TGCAGCGTGGACAGGTCAAACCTCAATGAGCAGTTCTTC	CSVDRSNLNEQFF
TRBV6-1	TRBJ1-1	14	.	few	TGTGCCAGCAGTGCCCAAGGTCTCGGAGGGGAAGCTTTCTTT	CASSAQGLGGEAFF
TRBV15	TRBJ2-1	16	.	.	TGTGCCACCAGCAGAGACCTCCTAGCGTCCTACAATGAGCAGTTCTTC	CATSRDLLASYNEQFF
TRBV10-3	TRBJ2-7	14	.	.	TGTGCCATCAGTGGCCCTGGGCCTAAGTACGAGCAGTACTTC	CAISGPGPKYEQYF
TRBV9	TRBJ2-1	16	TRBD2	.	TGTGCCAGCAGCGAGGGAGCGGGAGGGGCGTACAATGAGCAGTTCTTC	CASSEGAGGAYNEQFF
TRBV11-2	TRBJ1-1	13	TRBD1	few	TGTGCCAGCAGCGCCGGGACAGAGACTGAAGCTTTCTTT	CASSAGTETEAFF
TRBV7-9	TRBJ1-1	16	TRBD1	few	TGTGCCAGCAGCTTAAGAACAGGGGGCGCGAACACTGAAGCTTTCTTT	CASSLRTGGANTEAFF
TRBV7-9	TRBJ2-5	17	.	few	TGTGCCAGCAGCTTCCCCCAGGGGAGCGGGGACCAAGAGACCCAGTACTTC	CASSFPQGSGDQETQYF
TRBV9	TRBJ1-1	13	.	few	TGTGCCAGCAGCGTAGGTCAGGGTGGTAGTGCTTTCTTT	CASSVGQGGSAFF
TRBV6-5	TRBJ1-2	14	TRBD1	.	TGTGCCAGCAGTCCAGGGGGCTCCAACTATGGCTACACCTTC	CASSPGGSNYGYTF
TRBV30	TRBJ1-2	14	.	.	TGTGCCTGGAGTGCTCAGGGGCGCGGCTATGGCTACACCTTC	CAWSAQGRGYGYTF
TRBV13	TRBJ2-7	14	TRBD1	.	TGTGCCAGCAGCCAAAGGGACAGTACCTACGAGCAGTACTTC	CASSQRDSTYEQYF
TRBV27	TRBJ2-7	14	.	.	TGTGCCAGCCGCCCGGTACCGATCGGGGACGAGCAGTACTTC	CASRPVPIGDEQYF
TRBV6-5	TRBJ2-6	15	.	.	TGTGCCAGCTTCAGAGGGGGTTCTGGGGCCAACGTCCTGACTTTC	CASFRGGSGANVLTF
TRBV30	TRBJ2-7	16	.	.	TGTGCCTGGAGTGTACGGGCCGGGAGCCTCTCCTACGAGCAGTACTTC	CAWSVRAGSLSYEQYF
TRBV5-4	TRBJ2-7	14	TRBD2	few	TGTGCCAGCAGCTCCCGGGGGGGGCGGCGGGAGCAGTACTTC	CASSSRGGRREQYF